This T cell receptor (beta chain) emerged from a study of T cells in Graves' hyperthyroidism and ophthalmopathy. This clonotype was seen ten or more times. Its specificity is unknown. Researchers amplified the TCR beta CDR3 regions from RNA transcripts. The HTBI primer set was used in a first-round RT-PCR of the TCR CDR3. TCRdb processed the multiplex PCR reads anew with MiXCR; each CDR3 protein has one entry. The table includes about 210,000 distinct CDR3 sequences, approximately 17% detected once. In germline, CDR1 is SEHNR, CDR2 FQNEAQ (reference sequence). The CDR3 totals 14 residues. Between the trimmed V and J ends, which lost 3 bases and 4 bases, there was a span of 12 bases. Notes on the study in general: By a 13 V-J model, ophthalmopathy was set apart from stable hyperthyroidism.

Stable Graves' hyperthyroidism denoted no ophthalmopathy progression over 18 months. Patients having uncontrolled infection, another autoimmune disease, pregnancy or lactation were not included. It was approximately 9.7 ml of fresh peripheral blood that supplied the PBMCs. The sequencing sample was made of blood. This receptor was taken from a man between 45 and 60 years old with Graves' hyperthyroidism. V usage is TRBV7-9 and J usage is TRBJ2-5; TRBD1 might be the D (5 bases). The CDR3 nucleotides are TGTGCCAGCAGCTTCGACAGTCAGATAGAGACCCAGTACTTC. Amino acid sequence: CASSFDSQIETQYF.